A single sample is the source of the 10 T cell receptor beta chains below, sequenced in a study of STAT5B mutations in CD4+ large granular lymphocyte leukemia. Data came from immunoSEQ multiplex PCR; TCRdb stores just in-frame clones and leaves some out. The data hold about 48,000 clones, with roughly three quarters observed a single time. The sample comprised CD4+ T cells from blood buffy coats. These receptors were collected from a human donor in good health.

The genes are TRBV7-2 and TRBJ2-4; 7 bases line up with TRBD2. Germline CDR1 reads SGHTA; CDR2 reads FQGNSA. The V segment lost 5 bases and the J segment 12 bases; nucleotides outside the gene matches: 10. The CDR3 loop spans 13 amino acids. The CDR3 sequence: CASSTLLARSQYF. DNA for the CDR3: TGTGCCAGCAGCACTCTACTAGCGCGGAGTCAGTACTTC.

This clone came up a few times. The CDR3 region is CSAGQVNSNQPQHF. The CDR3 nucleotides are TGCAGCGCCGGACAGGTTAATAGCAATCAGCCCCAGCATTTT. This chain joins TRBV29-1 and TRBJ1-5, with 7 bases identical to TRBD1. The V and J ends lost 7 bases and 0 bases, in that order; junction bases with no gene match: 6. The CDR3 has 14 amino acids. Germline V gene lookup returns CDR1 SQVTM and CDR2 ANQGSEA.

This chain links TRBV9 with TRBJ2-2; possibly TRBD2 for D (6 bases). V was pared by 4 bases and J by 3 bases, with 16 bases between. The V gene's germline CDR1 is SGDLS and CDR2 YYNGEE. This CDR3 spans 16 amino acids. The CDR3 reads CASSSAGGGYTGELFF. The CDR3 nucleotides are TGTGCCAGCAGCTCGGCCGGGGGAGGTTACACCGGGGAGCTGTTTTTT.

The chain recombines TRBV28 with TRBJ1-3, with 7 nucleotides matching TRBD1. J was trimmed by 2 bases and V by 5 bases; bases with no gene match: 12. From germline, CDR1 is MDHEN and CDR2 SYDVKM. The CDR3 has 17 amino acids. CDR3 residues: CASSPGGLGGTGNTIYF. The CDR3 nucleotides read TGTGCCAGCAGTCCAGGGGGTTTGGGGGGGACTGGAAACACCATATATTTT.

V and J are TRBV11-2 and TRBJ1-4; D call uncertain. The ends were cut back, 2 bases at V and 5 bases at J, with 3 bases in the middle. The germline CDR1 and CDR2 sequences are SGHAT and FQNNGV. The CDR3 has 12 residues. The CDR3 DNA is TGTGCCAGCAGCTTAAGCAATGAAAAACTGTTTTTT. Translating gives CASSLSNEKLFF.

CDR3 sequence reads: CAWSPGTGQTDTQYF. The CDR3, as DNA: TGTGCCTGGAGTCCTGGGACAGGGCAGACAGATACGCAGTATTTT. The rearrangement joins TRBV30 to TRBJ2-3; 9 positions match TRBD1. Germline V gene data show CDR1 as GTSNPN and CDR2 as SVGIG (reference sequence). The CDR3 totals 15 residues. Losses at the gene ends were 2 bases for V and 3 bases for J; bases not matched to a gene: 6.

This chain links TRBV6-5 with TRBJ1-6; no clear D. Germline CDR1 MNHEY, CDR2 SVGAGI. Trimming removed 3 bases from V and 6 bases from J, with 0 bases in between. CDR3 length equals 11 residues. The CDR3 is CASSYNSPLHF. The DNA for the CDR3 is TGTGCCAGCAGTTATAATTCACCCCTCCACTTT.

V gene TRBV4-2 combines with J gene TRBJ2-7; D is unclear. The germline V gene has CDR1 LGHNA and CDR2 YNFKEQ. V was cut by 1 base and J by 3 bases, with 10 bases left in between. This CDR3 is 14 amino acids long. The CDR3 sequence: CASSQVWARYEQYV. CDR3 bases: TGTGCCAGCAGCCAAGTGTGGGCCCGCTACGAGCAGTACGTC.

This chain links TRBV28 with TRBJ1-1, with D possibly matching TRBD1 (6 bases). CDR3 length: 14 amino acids. Trimming left V 4 bases short and J 1 base short, with 10 bases between. Germline V gene lookup returns CDR1 MDHEN and CDR2 SYDVKM. The CDR3 loop is CASSSGQPNTEAFF. The CDR3 nucleotides are TGTGCCAGCAGTTCCGGACAGCCGAACACTGAAGCTTTCTTT.

The genes are TRBV11-1 and TRBJ2-3, with TRBD2 matching 9 bases. The CDR3 extends over 15 amino acids. Germline V CDR1 and CDR2: SGHAT, FQDESV (reference sequence). The V gene end was trimmed by 9 bases and the J gene end by 0 bases; junction bases not matched to a gene: 7. CDR3 region: CASLGSGGSTDTQYF. CDR3 nucleotides: TGTGCCAGTTTGGGTAGCGGGGGCAGCACAGATACGCAGTATTTT.